This record covers a single T cell receptor beta chain. Its antigen is still unknown. The sample comes from a study of cytomegalovirus exposure and HLA in healthy donors. The germline V gene has CDR1 LNHDA and CDR2 SQIVND (reference sequence). The ends lost 6 bases at V and 0 bases at J; junction bases unmatched: 6. This CDR3 is 17 amino acids long. Study-wide results and limits: For cytomegalovirus status, the classifier reportedly gave diagnoses with high specificity and sensitivity. Some highly shared sequence variants likely arose as a pipeline artifact. A later analysis by the authors found several of the most significant clusters apparently linked to common viral pathogens. The majority of TCR sequences were rare, yet some public TCRs appeared in many donors.

PCR used 60 Vbeta primers and 13 Jbeta primers. Using immunoSEQ multiplex PCR, the repertoire was profiled, and TCRdb retains in-frame clones only, with some absent. The sample contains about 130,000 clones, about 81% of which appear only once. Input material: PBMCs. The receptor's source is a woman aged 40 to 50 in good health and CMV-seropositive. The chain is built from TRBV19 and TRBJ2-6; TRBD1 aligns across 9 bases. Written as DNA, the CDR3 is TGTGCCAGTAGGCGGACAGGGGTTCTCTCTGGGGCCAACGTCCTGACTTTC. It is translated as CASRRTGVLSGANVLTF. The whole variable domain, remainder taken from reference TRBV19 and TRBJ2-6, is DGGITQSPKYLFRKEGQNVTLSCEQNLNHDAMYWYRQDPGQGLRLIYYSQIVNDFQKGDIAEGYSVSREKKESFPLTVTSAQKNPTAFYLCASRRTGVLSGANVLTFGAGSRLTVL.